This T cell receptor beta chain emerged from a study of shared clonotypes between healthy human individuals. The protocol was immunoSEQ multiplex PCR, while the TCRdb copy is restricted to in-frame clones and leaves out a portion. Of approximately 640,000 clones in the sample, about 78% were seen once. Trimming left V 3 bases short and J 2 bases short, with 10 bases between. Germline V gives CDR1 SEHNR, CDR2 FQNEAQ (reference sequence). CDR3 length equals 14 residues. The TCR comes from a woman in her 30s in good health. The J gene is TRBJ1-1, the V gene TRBV7-9; D possibly corresponds to TRBD1 (5 bases). The sequencing sample was made of memory CD4+ T cells sorted from blood. Regarding subset: CD45RA-negative fraction. CDR3 sequence reads: CASSFTRDNTEAFF. The CDR3, as DNA: TGTGCCAGCAGCTTCACACGGGACAACACTGAAGCTTTCTTT.